This T cell receptor (beta chain) emerged from a study of cytomegalovirus exposure and HLA in healthy donors (TCRdb year 2017). Regarding the complete study: An earlier analysis of 587 of the donors reported 276 Gb of sequence data and 117 million unique TCR beta sequences obtained from about 180 million T cells. Donor age, sex, ethnicity and CMV serostatus were compiled alongside the repertoire data. All discovery cohort repertoires had been generated on a single sequencing platform. Among a few hundred genotyped donors of the cohort, an average of roughly 240,000 unique TCR beta nucleotide sequences were sequenced per donor, around a sixth of them non-productive. Approximately 310 gigabases of sequencing data and tens of millions of unique TCR sequences made up an early release that covered 500 to 650 HLA-typed donors. Typing coverage differed by locus: A, B, C, DRB1 and DQB1 were typed in roughly 629-630 donors, DQA1 in 500 to 550, DPA1 in roughly 590, and DPB1 in around 490. The study aimed to test whether cataloging public T cell receptors could reveal signatures of past pathogen exposure. A later analysis re-examined previously published TCR beta repertoires from 500 to 700 donors and added high-resolution HLA genotyping to investigate patterns of TCR occurrence. Roughly 5 DR-DQ haplotypes were handled as single units for association and clustering, since linkage in the cohort was strong. Rather than using new phenotypic data, the later analysis identified candidate immune exposures from TCR beta sequences and from how often those sequences occurred across donors. To decide whether each TCR beta V gene segment behaved as functional or pseudogenic, an earlier analysis of approximately 600 of the donors relied on high-throughput TCR beta sequencing. Along with the roughly 670-subject first cohort, a separate validation cohort of over 90 different subjects was used. Of the roughly 400 genotyped donors, roughly 85% fell in the genetic ancestry cluster associated with self-reported Caucasian donors. In a later genetic analysis, genome-wide SNP genotypes for about three fifths of the roughly 670 donors were used, and that subset was treated as a discovery cohort. HLA typing included class I and class II loci at four-digit resolution. The study used immunosequencing to profile the T cell repertoires of 666 subjects and linked those repertoires to cytomegalovirus serostatus. High-throughput TCR immunosequencing, statistical association of individual TCRs with disease status, and machine learning were combined to predict cytomegalovirus infection status.

The cohort was made up of approximately 670 healthy bone marrow donors. At the time of sampling, every cohort member was nominally healthy, though immune exposures that went unrecorded were likely present. The donor tested CMV seropositive and was one of the 289 seropositive cohort members. A peripheral blood sample was provided by each donor, and peripheral blood mononuclear cells were used for TCR beta sequencing. Genomic DNA extraction from the blood cell samples was performed with the Qiagen DNeasy Blood Extraction Kit. Results the study describes overall, beyond this receptor: Sequencing depth was assumed to be roughly uniform across donors in the presence/absence analyses, though that assumption may not hold. The classifier was reported to diagnose cytomegalovirus status with high specificity and sensitivity in both the original and validation cohorts. The study listed approximately 160 TCR beta chains as associated with cytomegalovirus. It was suggested by the authors that the approach could potentially be generalized to other disease states and immunological phenotypes. Several of the top co-occurrence clusters appeared to be linked to parvovirus B19, influenza, CMV and Epstein-Barr virus, according to a later analysis. Correlated functional status among segregating V segments might reflect linkage disequilibrium, but an unknown experimental factor could not be ruled out. A cluster of highly shared sequence variants was judged likely to represent a technical artifact of the sequencing pipeline. A later genetic analysis associated a missense DCLRE1C variant with V-gene and J-gene trimming of TCR beta chains, and an independent cohort replicated the association. A later analysis found that TCR association rates varied across HLA loci, with DRB1 alleles showing the most associated TCRs and HLA-C alleles the fewest. According to a later genetic analysis, donors in an Asian-associated ancestry cluster had fewer N-insertions in productive TCRs than the approximately 650-donor mean. In this cohort, only TCR beta chains were sequenced, and detectable features were limited by the absence of alpha or paired-chain data. At a false discovery rate of 0.05, a later analysis linked approximately 18,000 TCR beta sequences to specific HLA alleles. CMV serostatus was the only immune exposure information available for the cohort. Fewer than 20 rarely observed V segments, including chromosome 9 orphons, were excluded from the earlier analysis of just under 600 of the donors because counts were too low. Some IMGT-functional V segments, including TRBV6-2 and TRBV6-3, could not be distinguished by the 87-base-pair reads and were therefore excluded. In a later analysis, HLA-associated TCR beta chains showed more clonal expansion and lower generation probabilities than non-associated chains that were equally common. A few of the identified cytomegalovirus-associated TCR beta chains were confirmed in vitro to be specific for cytomegalovirus antigens. When HLA alleles, especially DR and DQ, strongly co-occurred, attributing TCR associations to individual alleles was difficult. In an earlier analysis of over 550 of the donors, most TCR beta V segments were observed in productive rearrangements about 87% or about 30% of the time, broadly matching IMGT annotations. Across donors, most TCR sequences were observed very rarely, whereas some public TCRs were present in many individuals. In a later analysis, most CMV-associated TCR beta chains were found to appear HLA-restricted, with HLA associations seemingly driven largely by CMV exposure. A further reported finding was that TCR beta sequences accurately predicted the HLA-A and HLA-B alleles for most subjects in the first cohort. Because some donors lacked HLA typing at each locus, the association tests relied only on the typed subset.

The method behind the library was the immunoSEQ multiplex PCR assay. For the multiplex PCR, a mixture combining 60 forward primers for TCR Vbeta segments and 13 reverse primers for TCR Jbeta segments was used. The CDR3 region of rearranged TCR beta genes was amplified from genomic DNA by a multiplex PCR assay. The Illumina HiSeq System was used to sequence the amplified TCR beta libraries as 87-base-pair reads. The authors processed their data as follows. A later analysis tallied tens of millions of unique TCR beta chains across the 700 or so repertoires, and about 12 million of those chains were shared by two or more donors. Raw reads were error-corrected and collapsed into unique sequences by a nearest-neighbor algorithm in which closely related sequences were merged to remove PCR and sequencing errors. V, D and J gene segments were assigned by aligning CDR3 sequences to IMGT reference sequences. For a sequence to be retained, a match of at least six nucleotides to both a V gene segment and a J gene segment was required. Rearrangements were called productive when the CDR3 lacked stop codons and stayed in frame with V and J; all others were non-productive. CDR3 was defined by IMGT convention, running from the second conserved V-encoded cysteine to the conserved J-encoded phenylalanine. In an earlier analysis of around 570 of the donors, sequences lacking an unambiguous match to a single V gene segment were excluded. In an earlier analysis of a few hundred of the donors, V segments were called functional above 56.7% productive rearrangements and were called segregating when the between-donor standard deviation exceeded 5%. A statistical classification framework was built for diagnosing cytomegalovirus status from the catalog of TCR beta chain sequences. In a later analysis, TCR nucleotide sequences were compared against IMGT/GENE-DB human TR gene sequences so that V and J genes could be assigned. A later analysis assigned CDR3 sequences and most-parsimonious VDJ recombination scenarios with the TCRdist pipeline. In a later analysis, every TCR beta chain was defined by the combination of its CDR3 amino acid sequence and its V-gene family, and reads without a unique V-gene family were dropped. To address suspected cross-contamination and a sequencing artifact, a later analysis removed 450 to 700 highly shared, low-generation-probability nucleotide sequences. In a later analysis, a clonal expansion index was calculated for each public chain from normalized within-repertoire ranks of inferred template counts. Generation probabilities in a later analysis came from a VDJ recombination model fitted to out-of-frame rearrangements, and those results were checked against IGoR. In a later analysis, TCR-TCR, TCR-HLA and TCR-CMV co-occurrence was scored with hypergeometric tests, and a repertoire-size bias correction was applied to TCR pairs. In a later analysis, false discovery rates were estimated by permuting HLA or CMV assignments 20 times. In a later analysis, co-occurring TCRs were grouped with DBSCAN, and TCRdist sequence similarity was added when clustering was performed within HLA-allele-positive subsets. Repertoires with fewer than 30,000 or more than 120,000 public chains were left out of co-occurrence clustering, as were about 5 repertoires with anomalous nucleotide sharing. What TCRdb holds here is the immuneACCESS table cut down to in-frame rearrangements. Part of the clones is not present; checked against another copy, under half of the missing clones reflect an unresolved V gene, and the others are unexplained. That table supplies the V and J calls and clone size; D and trimming were determined from the DNA. The sample table contains roughly 110,000 clones; only one count was recorded for approximately 70% of them. Clones ranked in the top ten supply 8.7% of the sample.

As for this clone: Which antigen it targets is not known. Within one base of it there is no much larger clone, and no base qualities were kept.

V loses 5 bases of germline sequence and J loses 8 bases, and the interval between the two ends is 15 bases. CDR1 and CDR2 were assigned from the germline V gene (reference sequence) as WNHNN and SYGVQD. There are 13 amino acids in the CDR3, from cysteine to phenylalanine inclusive. Of all the DNA, just the CDR3 is kept, 39 bases in frame from base 1. Sequencing was performed on PBMCs. The origin of this receptor is a man younger than 45 in good health and CMV-seropositive. The chain is made from TRBV10-1 and TRBJ1-2; the D region possibly corresponds to TRBD1 (6 bases align). Read as DNA, the sequence is TGCGCCAGCAGTACAGGGAGGGGAGGCGGCTACACCTTC. It codes for CASSTGRGGGYTF.